What follows are 25 T cell receptor beta chains derived from one specimen sequenced in a study of cytomegalovirus exposure and HLA in healthy donors (dated by TCRdb to 2017 to 2019). The protocol used for the library was the immunoSEQ multiplex PCR assay. For the multiplex PCR, a mixture combining 60 forward primers for TCR Vbeta segments and 13 reverse primers for TCR Jbeta segments was used. In its TCRdb copy, this immuneACCESS table keeps in-frame sequences only and misses some clones. Where compared with another copy, unresolved V genes explain less than half of these, and the others have no known cause. The sample table holds approximately 150,000 clones. The ten most abundant clones make up about 2.2% of the sample. The sample comprised PBMCs. The receptors shown here come from a woman aged 18-30 years in good health and CMV-seronegative.

This rearrangement joins TRBV28 to TRBJ2-3; 12 bases line up with TRBD2. Unmatched junction bases numbered 9, after V lost 3 bases and J lost 2 bases. Germline-derived CDR1 and CDR2 are MDHEN and SYDVKM. This CDR3 is 18 amino acids long. CDR3 nucleotide sequence: TGTGCCAGCAGTTTTCAGCTAGCGGGAGGGTCTTTCACAGATACGCAGTATTTT. Its translation: CASSFQLAGGSFTDTQYF.

The V gene is TRBV6-1, the J gene TRBJ1-1, with TRBD1 matching over 7 bases. V gave up 5 bases and J gave up 1 base; unmatched junction bases: 4. The CDR3 is 14 amino acids. CDR1 and CDR2 from the germline V gene are MNHNS and SASEGT. In nucleotides, the CDR3 is TGTGCCAGCAGTTATGGGACAGCGAACACTGAAGCTTTCTTT. Its translation is CASSYGTANTEAFF.

The genes are TRBV6-5 and TRBJ1-6, with D perhaps matching TRBD1 (5 bases). Germline loops: CDR1 MNHEY, CDR2 SVGAGI. The V and J ends lost 1 base and 10 bases respectively, with 11 bases between them. The CDR3 sequence is 14 residues long. The CDR3 sequence is CASSYWGGESPLHF. In nucleotides, the CDR3 is TGTGCCAGCAGTTACTGGGGGGGGGAATCACCCCTCCACTTT.

This chain uses TRBV4-1 with TRBJ1-2, with a tentative D call TRBD1 (5 bases). This CDR3 is built from 15 residues. Per the germline V gene, CDR1 is MGHRA and CDR2 is YSYEKL. Trimming cost V 4 bases and J 2 bases, with 14 bases left between them. CDR3 loop: CASSLDKSLNYGYTF. In DNA, the CDR3 is TGCGCCAGCAGCCTGGACAAGTCCCTCAACTATGGCTACACCTTC.

The chain employs TRBV30 and TRBJ2-1, with 10 bases lining up with TRBD2. V shed 5 bases, J shed 7 bases, and the junction held 5 bases outside the gene matches. The V gene's germline CDR1 is GTSNPN and CDR2 SVGIG (reference sequence). The CDR3 runs to 13 residues. The CDR3 is CAWGLAGVNEQFF. The CDR3 DNA follows: TGTGCCTGGGGGCTAGCGGGAGTTAATGAGCAGTTCTTC.

V usage is TRBV5-1 and J usage is TRBJ2-5; 8 nucleotides align to TRBD2. The CDR3 runs to 14 residues. J was trimmed by 4 bases and V by 6 bases; bases with no gene match: 8. CDR1 and CDR2 (germline): SGHRS, YFSETQ. CDR3 amino acids: CASTLGLAGETQYF. The CDR3 DNA follows: TGCGCCAGCACCCTGGGGCTAGCGGGAGAGACCCAGTACTTC.

CDR3 protein: CASSASGTLTDTQYF. CDR3 nucleotide sequence: TGTGCCAGCAGTGCTAGCGGGACCCTTACAGATACGCAGTATTTT. V and J are TRBV9 and TRBJ2-3; 9 bases line up with TRBD2. Per the germline V gene, CDR1 is SGDLS and CDR2 is YYNGEE. J lost 3 bases, V lost 5 bases, and 7 bases had no gene match. This CDR3 region has 15 residues.

The chain combines TRBV7-3 with TRBJ1-2; 8 nucleotides match TRBD1. CDR1 is SGHTA, CDR2 FQGTGA, per germline. This CDR3 is 13 amino acids long. V lost 5 bases, J lost 6 bases, and 5 bases stayed unmatched. CDR3 nucleotide sequence: TGTGCCAGCAGCACACAGACAGGGGATGGCTACACCTTC. It encodes CASSTQTGDGYTF.

V gene TRBV5-6 combines with J gene TRBJ1-5; perhaps TRBD1 as D (6 bases). V lost 4 bases and J lost 5, with 19 bases in between. CDR1 is SGHDT, CDR2 YYEEEE, per germline. The CDR3 spans 16 residues. CDR3 coding DNA: TGTGCCAGCAGCGTCCGGGGGGCGGCGTATCATCAGCCCCAGCATTTT. This translates into CASSVRGAAYHQPQHF.

The chain combines TRBV2 with TRBJ2-7; TRBD1 agrees at 9 bases. This CDR3 region has 15 residues. J lost 6 bases, V lost 0 bases, and 6 bases had no gene match. Germline lookup yields CDR1 SNHLY and CDR2 FYNNEI. CDR3 region: CASSEAGQGYGEQYF. CDR3 DNA sequence: TGTGCCAGCAGTGAAGCCGGACAGGGGTATGGCGAGCAGTACTTC.

V gene TRBV2 combines with J gene TRBJ1-5; TRBD1 aligns across 7 bases. This CDR3 spans 13 amino acids. Germline assignment: CDR1 SNHLY and CDR2 FYNNEI. V shed 4 bases, J shed 5 bases, and the junction held 2 bases outside the gene matches. The CDR3 DNA reads as TGTGCCAGCAGTGGGGACAGCTATCAGCCCCAGCATTTT. This translates into CASSGDSYQPQHF.

The chain joins TRBV7-9 to TRBJ2-1; D is unclear. This CDR3 region has 12 residues. Trimming took 2 bases from V and 15 from J, leaving 14 bases between them. The germline CDR1 and CDR2 sequences are SEHNR and FQNEAQ (reference sequence). The CDR3 protein is CASSLNLLWLFF. The CDR3 nucleotides are TGTGCCAGCAGCTTAAATCTTTTGTGGCTGTTCTTC.

The chain employs TRBV7-2 and TRBJ1-4, with TRBD1 identical over 8 bases. Germline trimming cut 5 bases from V and 7 bases from J; bases unmatched to any gene: 6. The CDR3 loop spans 14 amino acids. Germline assignment: CDR1 SGHTA and CDR2 FQGNSA. The CDR3 loop is CASSQRTGSEKLFF. In DNA form, the CDR3 reads TGTGCCAGCAGCCAACGGACAGGGTCTGAAAAACTGTTTTTT. Looking up the rest from reference TRBV7-2 and TRBJ1-4 gives the full variable domain: GAGVSQSPSNKVTEKGKDVELRCDPISGHTALYWYRQSLGQGLEFLIYFQGNSAPDKSGLPSDRFSAERTGGSVSTLTIQRTQQEDSAVYLCASSQRTGSEKLFFGSGTQLSVL.

This sequence joins TRBV20-1 and TRBJ2-7; no definite D call. Germline CDR1 DFQATT, CDR2 SNEGSKA (reference sequence). Trimming took off 0 bases at V and 8 bases at J, with 8 bases between the two ends. CDR3 length: 11 amino acids. The CDR3 coding sequence is TGCAGTGCTAGAGATCGGAGTCAGCAGTACTTC. Residues: CSARDRSQQYF.

V is TRBV10-1 and J is TRBJ1-1; no reliable D call. Germline CDR1 reads WNHNN; CDR2 reads SYGVQD (reference sequence). The ends were cut back, 5 bases at V and 2 bases at J, with 9 bases in the middle. The CDR3 is 13 residues long. The CDR3 nucleotides are TGCGCCAGCAGTCCTACTCTCAACACTGAAGCTTTCTTT. This codes for CASSPTLNTEAFF.

CDR3 DNA sequence: TGTGCAAGTCGCGAGATAGACAGGACACCTCGAAACACCATATATTTT. It yields the protein CASREIDRTPRNTIYF. The V call is TRBV12-2, the J call TRBJ1-3; TRBD1, the D gene given by the table, was not confirmed from the DNA. TRBV12-2 is a recognized pseudogene. The CDR3 loop spans 16 amino acids.

This chain joins TRBV9 and TRBJ1-1; the D gene is possibly TRBD1 (6 bases). CDR1 SGDLS and CDR2 YYNGEE come from the germline V gene. V dropped 7 bases and J dropped 7 bases, with 17 bases sitting between them. The CDR3 runs to 13 residues. The DNA of the CDR3 is TGTGCCAGCCGTCAGGGGCCGAACGGTGAAGCTTTCTTT. Translated, it gives CASRQGPNGEAFF.

The rearrangement links TRBV30 to TRBJ2-5, with 9 bases aligning to TRBD2. The last part of the DNA fits TRBJ2-7 better; the J call may be wrong. The CDR3 runs to 14 residues. The germline V gene encodes CDR1 GTSNPN and CDR2 SVGIG (reference sequence). The CDR3 DNA is TGTGCCTGGAGCTTGACTAGCGGCTCCTACGAGCAGTACTTC. It specifies CAWSLTSGSYEQYF.

The chain employs TRBV5-1 and TRBJ2-2; D uncertain. The V end was cut by 0 bases, the J end by 3 bases, with 6 bases between. The V gene's germline CDR1 is SGHRS and CDR2 YFSETQ. This CDR3 is built from 14 residues. CDR3 in DNA: TGCGCCAGCAGCTTGGTTCTTGACACCGGGGAGCTGTTTTTT. Translation: CASSLVLDTGELFF.

This chain connects TRBV7-8 to TRBJ1-2, with 9 nucleotides matching TRBD1. With 5 bases clipped from V and 0 bases from J, the junction kept 13 bases outside the gene matches. Per germline, CDR1 SGHVS and CDR2 FQNEAQ. The CDR3 length is 18 residues. DNA of the CDR3: TGTGCCAGCAGCGCCCGGACAGGGGCTGTACCCCCTAACTATGGCTACACCTTC. This sequence encodes CASSARTGAVPPNYGYTF.

The J gene is TRBJ2-7, the V gene TRBV30; D perhaps matches TRBD2 (6 bases). Germline V gives CDR1 GTSNPN, CDR2 SVGIG (reference sequence). This CDR3 has 14 amino acids. V was pared by 3 bases and J by 0 bases, with 12 bases between. CDR3: CAWRRDWDSYEQYF. The CDR3 coding sequence is TGTGCCTGGAGGAGGGACTGGGACTCCTACGAGCAGTACTTC.

The chain recombines TRBV7-9 with TRBJ1-2, with D unclear. The CDR3 is made up of 10 amino acids. Germline loops: CDR1 SEHNR, CDR2 FQNEAQ (reference sequence). V was pared by 5 bases and J by 8 bases, with 6 bases between. Here the CDR3 reads CASSPGGYTF. The CDR3 DNA is TGTGCCAGCAGCCCAGGAGGCTACACCTTC.

V and J are TRBV27 and TRBJ2-6; D gene unclear. The V end lost 4 bases, the J end lost 0 bases, and 4 bases lay between the germline ends. The germline CDR1 and CDR2 sequences are MNHEY and SMNVEV (reference sequence). This CDR3 contains 14 residues. The CDR3: CASSSVSGANVLTF. Here the CDR3 DNA reads TGTGCCAGCAGTTCCGTCTCTGGGGCCAACGTCCTGACTTTC.

V usage is TRBV30 and J usage is TRBJ2-6, with a tentative D call TRBD1 (5 bases). Deletions cut 4 bases from V and 1 base from J, with 14 bases between. CDR3 length: 16 residues. CDR1 GTSNPN and CDR2 SVGIG come from the germline V gene (reference sequence). The CDR3 sequence: CAWKLGPGSGANVLTF. The CDR3 region has the DNA TGTGCCTGGAAACTGGGGCCTGGGTCTGGGGCCAACGTCCTGACTTTC.

The chain carries TRBV5-1 and TRBJ1-3, with a tentative D call TRBD1 (6 bases). The CDR3 has 16 residues. V was cut by 0 bases and J by 4 bases, with 14 bases left in between. CDR1 and CDR2 (germline): SGHRS, YFSETQ. CDR3 sequence reads: CASSLGFDRSGNTIYF. DNA of the CDR3: TGCGCCAGCAGCTTGGGGTTCGACAGGTCCGGAAACACCATATATTTT.